Presented here are 27 T cell receptor beta chains from one specimen sequenced in a study of CD4 T cells in relation to SARS-CoV-2 and coronaviruses. Profiling relied on immunoSEQ multiplex PCR, and the TCRdb table lists in-frame clones only, not all of them. The profile shows 9,000 to 15,000 clones, more than 75% of them singletons. CD4+ T cells from unexposed donors were obtained before the COVID-19 pandemic (2011-2018). After roughly ten days of culture, CD4+ T cells were isolated. Their cognate antigens are unknown. Specimen: CD4+ T cells from PBMCs, cultured in vitro. Source of these receptors: a human donor in good health.

This clone was observed a handful of times. V is TRBV25-1 and J is TRBJ2-1, with 7 positions matching TRBD2. Germline V gene lookup returns CDR1 MGHDK and CDR2 SYGVNS. Trimming at V came to 3 bases and at J to 5 bases, leaving 4 bases not matched to a gene. This CDR3 is 14 amino acids long. The CDR3 sequence is CASSDGGVNNEQFF. The CDR3 region has the DNA TGTGCCAGCAGTGATGGGGGGGTAAACAATGAGCAGTTCTTC.

A single count supports this clone. The rearrangement links TRBV12-5 to TRBJ2-7; 9 nucleotides match TRBD1. The V gene end was trimmed by 3 bases and the J gene end by 3 bases; junction bases not matched to a gene: 6. The CDR3 has 15 residues. Germline lookup yields CDR1 LGHNT and CDR2 FRNRAP. The CDR3 DNA sequence: TGTGCTAGTGGTTTAAACAGGGGGCTGCGCTACGAGCAGTACTTC. Residues: CASGLNRGLRYEQYF. Based on the CDR3 plus reference TRBV12-5 and TRBJ2-7, the full variable domain is DARVTQTPRHKVTEMGQEVTMRCQPILGHNTVFWYRQTMMQGLELLAYFRNRAPLDDSGMPKDRFSAEMPDATLATLKIQPSEPRDSAVYFCASGLNRGLRYEQYFGPGTRLTVT.

The chain carries TRBV29-1 and TRBJ2-7, with a possible D match to TRBD1 (6 bases). The CDR3 consists of 12 residues. V was cut by 7 bases and J by 0 bases, with 10 bases left in between. Germline V gene lookup returns CDR1 SQVTM and CDR2 ANQGSEA. In DNA, the CDR3 is TGCAGCGCGTCAGGGGTCTCCTACGAGCAGTACTTC. Its protein product is CSASGVSYEQYF.

CDR3 region: CASSQAATEAFF. CDR3 DNA: TGTGCCAGCAGCCAAGCTGCCACTGAAGCTTTCTTT. The V call is TRBV3-1 (or the pseudogene TRBV3-2), the J call TRBJ1-1; D remains ambiguous. V dropped 1 base and J dropped 4 bases, with 4 bases sitting between them. Germline CDR1 reads LGHDT; CDR2 reads YNNKEL (reference sequence). The CDR3 runs 12 residues.

CDR3 region: CASSLSVTAVVTGELFF. CDR3 bases: TGTGCCAGCAGTTTATCGGTAACAGCGGTTGTAACCGGGGAGCTGTTTTTT. The V gene is TRBV28, the J gene TRBJ2-2, with TRBD2 as a possible D gene (5 bases). V lost 1 base and J 5 bases, leaving 17 bases between the germline ends. The V gene's germline CDR1 is MDHEN and CDR2 SYDVKM. The CDR3 sequence is 17 residues long.

V usage is TRBV11-2 and J usage is TRBJ2-2; the D gene is possibly TRBD2 (5 bases). Germline-derived CDR1 and CDR2 are SGHAT and FQNNGV. With 5 bases removed from V and 0 bases from J, the gap between germline ends came to 13 bases. This CDR3 contains 16 residues. The CDR3 DNA is TGTGCCAGCAGCGTGGACTTGTTCGCGAACACCGGGGAGCTGTTTTTT. It yields the protein CASSVDLFANTGELFF.

The genes are TRBV2 and TRBJ1-1; perhaps TRBD1 as D (6 bases). CDR1 is SNHLY, CDR2 FYNNEI, per germline. The CDR3 loop spans 14 amino acids. V lost 8 bases, J lost 0 bases, and 13 bases lay in between. CDR3 DNA: TGTGCCAGCGGGGGGGCAGAGATGAACACTGAAGCTTTCTTT. This sequence encodes CASGGAEMNTEAFF.

The V gene is TRBV6-5, the J gene TRBJ1-2; 11 bases are a match to TRBD1. CDR3 size: 14 residues. Trimming at V came to 4 bases and at J to 8 bases, leaving 6 bases not matched to a gene. The germline CDR1 and CDR2 sequences are MNHEY and SVGAGI. CDR3 region: CASSSGQGAGGYTF. DNA of the CDR3: TGTGCCAGCAGTTCCGGACAGGGGGCAGGGGGCTACACCTTC.

This clone was seen a single time. The chain uses TRBV7-9 and TRBJ1-2, with D unclear. The CDR3 spans 13 residues. Germline V gene data show CDR1 as SEHNR and CDR2 as FQNEAQ (reference sequence). V lost 5 bases and J lost 7, with 14 bases in between. CDR3 bases: TGTGCCAGCAGCCCTCTTGACAAGGCTGGCTACACCTTC. It codes for CASSPLDKAGYTF.

The chain links TRBV3-1 (or the pseudogene TRBV3-2) to TRBJ2-2, with 10 bases matching TRBD2. The junction had 4 bases not matched to a gene; V was cut back by 1 base and J by 2 bases. This CDR3 is 17 amino acids long. The germline gives CDR1 LGHDT, CDR2 YNNKEL (reference sequence). The CDR3 loop reads CASSQGLAGANTGELFF. CDR3 nucleotides: TGTGCCAGCAGCCAAGGCCTAGCGGGAGCAAACACCGGGGAGCTGTTTTTT.

The V gene is TRBV7-2, the J gene TRBJ1-2; D not certain. Deletions cut 6 bases from V and 7 bases from J, with 9 bases between. Germline loops: CDR1 SGHTA, CDR2 FQGNSA. This CDR3 region has 11 residues. CDR3: CASSIQVGYTF. CDR3 DNA sequence: TGTGCCAGCAGTATTCAAGTTGGCTACACCTTC.

V and J are TRBV28 and TRBJ1-3, with a possible D match to TRBD1 (5 bases). CDR1 MDHEN and CDR2 SYDVKM come from the germline V gene. CDR3 size: 14 residues. V gave up 6 bases and J gave up 4 bases, with 13 bases separating them. CDR3 sequence (DNA): TGTGCCAGCAGCACTGACAGAGCCGGAAACACCATATATTTT. Protein: CASSTDRAGNTIYF.

A single count supports this clone. The gene calls are TRBV4-3 and TRBJ1-6; D uncertain. Germline-derived CDR1 and CDR2 are LGHNA and YSLEER. V dropped 4 bases and J dropped 0 bases, with 7 bases sitting between them. The CDR3 length is 15 residues. The CDR3 DNA sequence: TGCGCCAGCAGCCGAGTTAGCTCCTATAATTCACCCCTCCACTTT. Protein: CASSRVSSYNSPLHF.

This clone was observed a handful of times. The chain uses TRBV19 and TRBJ1-2; tentatively, D is TRBD1 (5 bases). This CDR3 is built from 14 residues. Per the germline V gene, CDR1 is LNHDA and CDR2 is SQIVND (reference sequence). Trimming stripped 5 bases from V and 3 bases from J, with 13 bases between. CDR3 DNA sequence: TGTGCCAGTAGTCGCCTGGTGGGGGACTATGGCTACACCTTC. As protein: CASSRLVGDYGYTF.

The chain is built from TRBV9 and TRBJ2-6; 7 nucleotides line up with TRBD1. The CDR3 sequence is 12 residues long. Germline values: CDR1 SGDLS, CDR2 YYNGEE. Trimming at V came to 0 bases and at J to 15 bases, leaving 3 bases not matched to a gene. In nucleotides, the CDR3 is TGTGCCAGCAGCGTAGGACAGGGTCCCCTGACTTTC. Amino acid sequence: CASSVGQGPLTF.

This chain uses TRBV7-9 with TRBJ2-1, with D possibly being TRBD2 (6 bases). The germline gives CDR1 SEHNR, CDR2 FQNEAQ (reference sequence). Trimming cost V 3 bases and J 7 bases, with 13 bases left between them. The CDR3 contains 14 residues. The CDR3 DNA is TGTGCCAGCAGCTTGGGAGGCCTGTGGAATGAGCAGTTCTTC. It is translated as CASSLGGLWNEQFF.

This sequence joins TRBV5-1 and TRBJ1-3; D gene uncertain. The germline CDR1 and CDR2 sequences are SGHRS and YFSETQ. This CDR3 contains 16 residues. V shed 0 bases and J shed 0 bases, with 10 bases lying between them. The CDR3 DNA reads as TGCGCCAGCAGCTTGGCCCAAAGGTCCTCTGGAAACACCATATATTTT. Its translation is CASSLAQRSSGNTIYF.

V is TRBV5-4 and J is TRBJ2-1; the match to TRBD2 covers 10 bases. Germline CDR1 SGHNT, CDR2 YYREEE (reference sequence). This CDR3 is 15 amino acids long. The ends lost 2 bases at V and 5 bases at J; junction bases unmatched: 4. The CDR3 bases are TGTGCCAGCAGCTTATATAGCGGGGGGAACAATGAGCAGTTCTTC. Its translation is CASSLYSGGNNEQFF.

The chain uses TRBV5-8 and TRBJ2-3; D might be TRBD1 or TRBD2, each matching 5 bases. There are 12 residues in the CDR3. Germline loops: CDR1 SGHTS, CDR2 YDEGEE. The V and J ends lost 2 bases and 6 bases respectively, with 7 bases between them. CDR3 in amino acids: CASSFGTDTQYF. CDR3 coding DNA: TGTGCCAGCAGCTTTGGGACGGATACGCAGTATTTT.

The rearrangement links TRBV3-1 (or the pseudogene TRBV3-2) to TRBJ2-2; D may be TRBD2 (5 bases). Germline V CDR1 and CDR2: LGHDT, YNNKEL (reference sequence). Trimming stripped 5 bases from V and 0 bases from J, with 7 bases between. The CDR3 loop spans 14 amino acids. The CDR3 region is CASSNSANTGELFF. The CDR3 region has the DNA TGTGCCAGCAGCAATAGCGCGAACACCGGGGAGCTGTTTTTT.

The chain recombines TRBV6-6 with TRBJ2-2, with 8 bases identical to TRBD1. Germline V CDR1 and CDR2: MNHNY, SVGAGI (reference sequence). V lost 4 bases and J lost 0; bases outside the gene matches: 4. The CDR3 extends over 16 amino acids. CDR3 sequence (DNA): TGTGCCAGCAGTTCACTACAGGGGGCGAACACCGGGGAGCTGTTTTTT. Its translation: CASSSLQGANTGELFF.

This sequence joins TRBV6-5 and TRBJ1-5; weak D call: TRBD1 (6 bases). Germline loops: CDR1 MNHEY, CDR2 SVGAGI. The CDR3 has 13 amino acids. The germline V and J ends were trimmed by 6 bases and 6 bases, with 12 bases remaining between them. The CDR3 sequence is CASRQGYGQPQHF. In nucleotides, the CDR3 is TGTGCCAGCAGACAGGGATACGGTCAGCCCCAGCATTTT.

This clone came up a few times. The rearrangement links TRBV18 to TRBJ1-3; D is unresolved. Looked up from germline, CDR1 is KGHSH and CDR2 is LQKENI. The CDR3 runs to 15 residues. The V and J ends lost 0 bases and 7 bases respectively, with 13 bases between them. CDR3 DNA: TGTGCCAGCTCACCACCGAATTCTCAAGGGAACACCATATATTTT. Translation gives CASSPPNSQGNTIYF.

V gene TRBV11-3 combines with J gene TRBJ1-3, with 12 bases that match TRBD1. The V gene end was trimmed by 5 bases and the J gene end by 1 base; junction bases not matched to a gene: 6. CDR3 length: 17 amino acids. Germline CDR1 reads SGHNT; CDR2 reads YENEEA. CDR3 in amino acids: CASSPGQGAQSGNTIYF. DNA of the CDR3: TGTGCCAGCAGCCCGGGACAGGGGGCGCAGTCTGGAAACACCATATATTTT.

This sequence joins TRBV5-8 and TRBJ1-2; TRBD1 is a possible D gene (6 bases). Germline lookup yields CDR1 SGHTS and CDR2 YDEGEE. CDR3 length: 14 amino acids. V lost 5 bases and J lost 4, with 15 bases in between. Written as DNA, the CDR3 is TGTGCCAGCAGGTTGTCTTTGGGGGCCTATGGCTACACCTTC. Translated: CASRLSLGAYGYTF. The full variable domain, in which reference TRBV5-8 and TRBJ1-2 provide the parts outside the CDR3, is EAGVTQSPTHLIKTRGQQATLRCSPISGHTSVYWYQQALGLGLQFLLWYDEGEERNRGNFPPRFSGRQFPNYSSELNVNALELEDSALYLCASRLSLGAYGYTFGSGTRLTVV.

This chain joins TRBV4-3 and TRBJ2-1; the match to TRBD2 covers 12 bases. V lost 3 bases, J lost 4 bases, and 7 bases stayed unmatched. The CDR3 runs to 17 residues. Per the germline V gene, CDR1 is LGHNA and CDR2 is YSLEER. CDR3 DNA sequence: TGCGCCAGCAGCCAGAGCCAACTAGCGGGAGGATACAATGAGCAGTTCTTC. Its protein is CASSQSQLAGGYNEQFF.

The V call is TRBV28, the J call TRBJ1-4; 7 bases fit TRBD1. Unmatched junction bases numbered 9, after V lost 5 bases and J lost 0 bases. Germline V CDR1 and CDR2: MDHEN, SYDVKM. The CDR3 covers 17 residues. For the CDR3, the DNA is TGTGCCAGCAGTGGACCGGGACAGAGTGCAACTAATGAAAAACTGTTTTTT. This codes for CASSGPGQSATNEKLFF.